This T cell receptor beta chain is drawn from a study of identical twins. General study results and limits: Out-of-frame TCR alpha sharing observed in monozygotic twins exceeded model estimates.

Worth noting for this clonotype: Its target is not known.

Template switching introduced a universal primer site, and the cDNA bore unique molecular identifiers. TCRdb re-called the 5' RACE reads with MiXCR, one entry per CDR3 protein. The sample carries 450,000 to 500,000 distinct CDR3 sequences, around 15% recorded once. The sample was also reused in another study, on yellow fever vaccine responses in identical twins.

The specimen was CD4+ T cells sorted from blood. This clonotype originated in a woman aged 18-35 years in good health.

The CDR3 DNA is TGTGCCAGCAGCTTAGACCCCCCCTCCTACGAGCAGTACTTC. This sequence encodes CASSLDPPSYEQYF. J is TRBJ2-7 and V is TRBV7-2; D remains unclear. Trimming took off 1 base at V and 0 bases at J, with 7 bases between the two ends. The CDR3 loop spans 14 amino acids. Germline V CDR1 and CDR2: SGHTA, FQGNSA.